This T cell receptor beta chain was sequenced in a study of OX40 agonist ivuxolimab in advanced cancers. Study-wide background: Patients with hepatocellular carcinoma, melanoma, renal cell or head and neck cancer made up the dose-escalation patients. At about 82% male, the cohort had a mean age of roughly 60 years, ranging from roughly 20 to 90. Partial responses occurred in three patients (one hepatocellular carcinoma, two cutaneous melanoma). Study observations and caveats: Certain nonresponders likewise exhibited a low normalized T-cell clonal expansion.

The CDR3 length is 14 residues. The V segment lost 5 bases and the J segment 2 bases; nucleotides outside the gene matches: 6. Germline CDR1 is MNHEY and CDR2 is SMNVEV (reference sequence). Details on this clone: Its antigen is undetermined.

Method: immunoSEQ multiplex PCR; TCRdb's copy keeps in-frame clones and lacks some. The repertoire holds tens of thousands of clones, with 83% as singletons. This rearrangement joins TRBV27 to TRBJ2-7, with 7 bases that match TRBD2. The sequence was collected from an adult with an advanced solid tumor such as melanoma, head and neck, liver or kidney cancer. This specimen consisted of CD4+ or CD8+ T cells sorted from blood, obtained in a trial of the OX40 agonist ivuxolimab. The CDR3 sequence: CASSAGTNPYEQYF. The CDR3 DNA reads as TGTGCCAGCAGTGCGGGGACTAATCCCTACGAGCAGTACTTC.